This entry lists 2 T cell receptor beta chains sequenced from one sample in a study of blood T cell repertoires in COVID-19. Profiling relied on immunoSEQ multiplex PCR, and the TCRdb table lists in-frame clones only, not all of them. The sample includes under 250,000 clones, about 83% of them seen just once. Source material: PBMCs or T cells enriched from blood (not recorded which). Receptors were obtained from a woman aged 35 to 49 who had been exposed to COVID-19.

The V gene is TRBV7-6, the J gene TRBJ1-1; TRBD1 matches at 9 bases. The CDR3 length is 16 residues. Per the germline V gene, CDR1 is SGHVS and CDR2 is FNYEAQ. V lost 5 bases and J lost 4; bases outside the gene matches: 11. The CDR3 bases are TGTGCCAGCAGCCCATGGACAGGGGCGGGGGGCACTGAAGCTTTCTTT. This encodes CASSPWTGAGGTEAFF.

This clone occurred many times. The chain recombines TRBV5-8 with TRBJ1-1, with 7 bases aligning to TRBD1. After removal of 8 bases from V and 1 base from J, the junction contained 5 bases not matched to a gene. Germline lookup yields CDR1 SGHTS and CDR2 YDEGEE. This CDR3 is 13 amino acids long. The CDR3 protein is CASKRGPNTEAFF. CDR3 nucleotide sequence: TGTGCCAGTAAGAGGGGGCCGAACACTGAAGCTTTCTTT.